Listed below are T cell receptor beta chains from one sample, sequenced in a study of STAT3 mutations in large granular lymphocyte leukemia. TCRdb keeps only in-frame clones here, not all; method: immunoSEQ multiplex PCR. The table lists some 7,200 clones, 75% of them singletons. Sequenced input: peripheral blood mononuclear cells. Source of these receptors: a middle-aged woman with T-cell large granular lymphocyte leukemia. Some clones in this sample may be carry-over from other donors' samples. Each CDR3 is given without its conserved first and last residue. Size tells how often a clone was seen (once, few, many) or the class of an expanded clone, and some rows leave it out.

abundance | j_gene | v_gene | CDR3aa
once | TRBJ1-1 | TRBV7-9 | ASSRLDGSTEAF
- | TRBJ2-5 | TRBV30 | AWSVEFLQTQY
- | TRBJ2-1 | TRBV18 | ASSRTSGNNEQF
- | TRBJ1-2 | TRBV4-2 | ASSQNLQGRTNYGYT
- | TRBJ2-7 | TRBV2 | ASSVGGGAREQY
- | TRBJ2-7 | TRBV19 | ASSADSSYEQY
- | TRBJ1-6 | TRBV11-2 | ASSLSLRNSPLH
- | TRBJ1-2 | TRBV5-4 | ASSLEGFEFYT
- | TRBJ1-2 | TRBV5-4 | ASSFPWMSGGYT
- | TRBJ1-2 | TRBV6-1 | ASMRFNYGYT
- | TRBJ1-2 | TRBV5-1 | ASSSTGTGAPHYGYT
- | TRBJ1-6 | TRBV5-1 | ASSQDRSNSPLH
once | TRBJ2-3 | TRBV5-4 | ASSPGGAGGTDTQY
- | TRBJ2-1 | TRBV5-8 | ASSSLEQF
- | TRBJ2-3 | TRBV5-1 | ASSSSRSPSTDTQY
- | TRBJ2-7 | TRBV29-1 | SVQQGGEQY
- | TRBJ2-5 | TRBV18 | ASSPDQETQY
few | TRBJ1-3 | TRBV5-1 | ASTGDGNTIY
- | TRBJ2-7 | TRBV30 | AWKSSGPHEQY
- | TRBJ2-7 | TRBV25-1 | ASSDPPDEGWNEQY
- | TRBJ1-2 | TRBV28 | ASSTGGGRYGYT
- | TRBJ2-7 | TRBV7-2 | ASSLGRATYEQY
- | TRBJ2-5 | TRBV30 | AWSVSTRRMRETQY
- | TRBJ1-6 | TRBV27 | ASSLVWDLPSALH
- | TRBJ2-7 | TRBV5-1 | ASSITGGTSYEQY
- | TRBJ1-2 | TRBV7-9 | ASSPRAGGSSYANYGYT
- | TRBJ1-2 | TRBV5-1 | ASSLGDRNYGYT
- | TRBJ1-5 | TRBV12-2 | ASRSDRVGGDNQPQH
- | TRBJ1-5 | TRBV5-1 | ASSSQGRQRNQPQH
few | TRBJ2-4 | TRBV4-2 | ASSQEGVPGNIQY
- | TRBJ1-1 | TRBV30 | AWSPQGASTEAF
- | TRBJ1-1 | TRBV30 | AWSVQGNTEAF
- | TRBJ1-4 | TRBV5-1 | ASSTGQGDEKLF
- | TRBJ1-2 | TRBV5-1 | ASSRQAPHGYT
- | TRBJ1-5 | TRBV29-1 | SVSRASNQPQH
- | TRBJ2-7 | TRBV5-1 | ASSDRGPREQY
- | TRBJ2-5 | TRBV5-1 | ASSWTGGETQY
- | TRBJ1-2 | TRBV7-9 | ASSSGPSPYGYT
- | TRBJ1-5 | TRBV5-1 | ASSLGTINQPQH
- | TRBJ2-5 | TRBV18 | ASSPPTSGSWETQY
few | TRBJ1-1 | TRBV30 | AWKRVMRNTEAF
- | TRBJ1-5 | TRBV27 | ASSLSAGIQPQH
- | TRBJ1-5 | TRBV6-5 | ASSSDGGNQPQH
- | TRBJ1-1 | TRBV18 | ASSPGENTEAF
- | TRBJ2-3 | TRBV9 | ASSERGLAGVATDTQY